The 6 T cell receptor beta chains below all came from one sample that was sequenced in a study of blood T cell repertoires in COVID-19 (dated by TCRdb to 2020 to 2022). Libraries were constructed by the immunoSEQ multiplex PCR assay. TCRdb carries this immuneACCESS record with in-frame sequences only. Its versions omit some clonotypes, under half of them owing to an unresolved V gene in the studies checked, with the rest unexplained. A total of around 180,000 clones appear in this sample, roughly 77% of them only once. Of the sample, roughly 6.8% is held by the ten largest clones. Sequenced sample: peripheral blood. The receptors shown here come from a man aged 65-85 years with active or convalescent COVID-19.

This rearrangement joins TRBV5-1 to TRBJ2-3; D is uncertain. The germline gives CDR1 SGHRS, CDR2 YFSETQ. V shed 0 bases and J shed 6 bases, with 11 bases lying between them. CDR3 size: 14 residues. The CDR3 here is CASSLVPSGDTQYF. CDR3 in DNA: TGCGCCAGCAGCTTGGTACCTAGTGGGGATACGCAGTATTTT.

CDR3 residues: CATSRDLPPGRAYEQFF. The CDR3 bases are TGTGCCACCAGCAGAGATCTTCCCCCTGGCAGGGCCTATGAGCAGTTCTTC. The V call is TRBV15, the J call TRBJ2-1; maybe TRBD1 (5 bases). Germline values: CDR1 LNHNV, CDR2 YYDKDF (reference sequence). The CDR3 covers 17 residues. V lost 0 bases, J lost 8 bases, and 20 bases lay in between.

This clone was seen only a few times. J is TRBJ1-1 and V is TRBV11-1, with D unclear. The germline V gene has CDR1 SGHAT and CDR2 FQDESV (reference sequence). The V end was cut by 4 bases, the J end by 1 base, with 10 bases between. CDR3 size: 14 residues. Here the CDR3 DNA reads TGTGCCAGCAGCTCCCTTGACTGGAACACTGAAGCTTTCTTT. This gives the protein CASSSLDWNTEAFF.

The rearrangement links TRBV30 to TRBJ2-1; weak D call: TRBD2 (6 bases). The CDR3 spans 13 residues. The V end was cut by 4 bases, the J end by 6 bases, with 13 bases between. The germline V gene has CDR1 GTSNPN and CDR2 SVGIG (reference sequence). CDR3 sequence reads: CAWTKGLSNEQFF. The DNA of the CDR3 is TGTGCCTGGACTAAAGGACTATCCAATGAGCAGTTCTTC.

J is TRBJ2-5 and V is TRBV3-1 (or the pseudogene TRBV3-2); TRBD2 matches 13 bases. Trimming removed 2 bases from V and 9 bases from J; junction bases left unmatched: 3. The CDR3 is 14 amino acids. The germline V gene encodes CDR1 LGHDT and CDR2 YNNKEL (reference sequence). The CDR3 DNA sequence: TGTGCCAGCAGCCAAAGTGGACTAGCGGGGGCCCAGTACTTC. It specifies CASSQSGLAGAQYF.

The chain has TRBV11-2 and TRBJ1-5; D is unclear. CDR1 is SGHAT, CDR2 FQNNGV, per germline. Trimming removed 5 bases from V and 7 bases from J, with 12 bases in between. The CDR3 sequence is 13 residues long. The CDR3 sequence is CASSETHSQPQHF. The CDR3 DNA is TGTGCCAGCAGCGAGACACACAGCCAGCCCCAGCATTTT.